This TCR beta chain was obtained from a study of T cell repertoires in cytomegalovirus infection. Turning to the study itself: Indicated by public TCR beta signatures were CMV infection and matching HLA type.

This clonotype was detected many times. Its specificity is not known. TCRdb recomputed calls from the reads with MiXCR, one row per CDR3 protein. Of some 940,000 distinct CDR3 sequences listed, around 30% are singletons. This TCR came from a human donor in good health (CMV status not recorded). Some clones in this sample may be carry-over from other donors' samples. The source material was cultured CD8+ T cells from PBMCs, sampled from culture after CMV antigen stimulation.

The chain's CDR3 is CASKTGMAGANVLTF. CDR3 coding DNA: TGTGCCAGCAAGACAGGGATGGCTGGGGCCAACGTCCTGACTTTC. The chain has TRBV6-1 and TRBJ2-6, with 7 bases aligning to TRBD1. The CDR3 is 15 residues long. Unmatched junction bases numbered 5, after V lost 7 bases and J lost 2 bases. The germline CDR1 and CDR2 sequences are MNHNS and SASEGT.